This TCR beta chain was identified during a study of blood T cells in healthy people across ages (dated by TCRdb to between 2014 and 2016). Concerning the study at large: In model experiments, template switching captured about one uniquely barcoded TCR beta cDNA molecule for every two T cells. Donors were grouped into four age groups: young (average approximately 16 years), middle-aged (about 40), aged (around 66) and long-lived (around 80). To avoid experimental bias, donors of different ages were distributed randomly across sequencing lanes. Two additional independent replicas of 1 million unique cDNA reads from the same blood draw were analyzed for two donors (one aged 18 to 30 and one aged 80 or older). Using deep sequencing normalized with unique cDNA molecular identifiers, the study measured how TCR beta repertoire diversity changes with age.

Libraries were prepared through 5' RACE. The reads were generated on an Illumina HiSeq 2500. A second PCR of about 6 to 12 cycles was performed with a sample-barcoded 5' primer and a J-beta primer mix. Each TCR beta cDNA molecule received a unique molecular identifier from a template-switch 5' adaptor carrying 12 random nucleotides. Each sample yielded at least 2.5 million CDR3-containing paired-end reads. The Mint cDNA synthesis kit, primed by a TRBC-specific oligonucleotide, was used to synthesize first-strand cDNA from all RNA. After uracil-DNA glycosylase treatment, a first 18-cycle PCR used universal primers M1SS and BC2_uni_R on all cDNA. As for the authors' bioinformatics: Each sample was normalized by randomly selecting 1 million high-quality reads, each carrying a distinct molecular identifier. Instead of being binned into consensus sequences, reads that shared molecular identifiers were thrown out. MiTCR, set to a Q25 quality threshold and the strictest error-elimination algorithm, was used for CDR3 identification, clonotype clustering and error correction. A nonparametric unseen species model with Euler transformation was used to estimate lower-bound total TCR beta diversity. TCRdb passed the public sequencing reads through fastp at Q25 and MiXCR, retaining productive beta sequences. Identical CDR3 protein sequences are pooled into one entry, listed with their most common genes and DNA. These V and J calls derive from TCRdb rather than the authors' analysis. The sample table lists hundreds of thousands of distinct CDR3 sequences, roughly 50% of them with a count of one. In total, the top ten clones hold roughly 34% of the sample.

The paper as a whole reports these results and caveats: The CMV infection status of donors was not known, potentially confounding age-related changes in expanded clonotypes. Compared with the aged group, the long-lived group had more naive CD4+ T cells, fewer expanded clones and increased TCR diversity, a pattern suggesting age selection. Observed TCR beta diversity per million T cells fell roughly linearly with age, and a significant reduction was already apparent by age about 43. Total diversity estimates from one million sequenced T cells were considered lower bounds and underestimates. A strong correlation was found between observed TCR beta diversity and the percentage of naive T cells measured by flow cytometry. Since profiling was done on bulk unsorted PBMCs, naive and antigen-experienced compartments could not be conclusively compared.

The donors were some 36 Caucasian individuals from Russia, aged roughly 6 to 90 years, who were systemically healthy. Ten milliliters of peripheral blood were drawn from each donor into EDTA-treated Vacutainer tubes. Ficoll-Paque density-gradient centrifugation was used to isolate PBMCs, with at least 7 million obtained per sample. Trizol reagent was used to extract total RNA from PBMCs, with at least 5 micrograms per sample. The percentages of naive CD45RAhigh/CD27high T cells were determined by flow cytometry on a PBMC aliquot from every donor. Counted from cysteine to phenylalanine, this CDR3 has 14 amino acids. Just the 42-base CDR3 DNA is kept, in frame starting at base 1. Via the germline V gene, CDR1 is KGHSH and CDR2 LQKENI. Points on this clonotype: Its antigen is not yet known. At one end, the junction sequence differs from germline, possibly due to a read error.

Sequencing used blood. The rearranged segments are TRBV18 and TRBJ1-2; the D gene assignment is ambiguous. The sequence derives from a man aged 55 to 70 in good health. The sequenced DNA: TGTGCCAGCGCACCAGAGTCAGGTGCCTATGGCTACACCTTC. It is translated as CASAPESGAYGYTF.